This T cell receptor (beta chain) comes out of a study of T cell responses to AZD1222 COVID-19 vaccine. Notes on the study in general: Unmutated variant regions are reportedly targeted by nearly half of spike-specific TCRs. Donors were mostly white British, more females; clonal diversity possibly underestimated. The repertoires were collected only after the peak T cell response.

Method: immunoSEQ multiplex PCR; TCRdb's copy keeps in-frame clones and lacks some. The sample yields more than 75,000 clones, 90% seen once. Second-dose timings of about 4 or about 12 weeks were pooled. Remarks on this clone: Its antigen is still unknown.

The V gene's germline CDR1 is SGHNT and CDR2 YYREEE (reference sequence). V lost 5 bases to trimming and J lost 2 bases, with 17 bases between them. CDR3 length: 15 residues. This chain links TRBV5-4 with TRBJ2-7; the D gene could be TRBD1 or TRBD2 (6 bases each). The clonotype was recovered from an adult who received the AZD1222 COVID-19 vaccine. The starting material was peripheral blood, obtained 28 days after the second AZD1222 dose. The DNA of the CDR3 is TGTGCCAGCAGTTCTGGAGGGGGGCTCACCTACGAGCAGTACTTC. It specifies CASSSGGGLTYEQYF.